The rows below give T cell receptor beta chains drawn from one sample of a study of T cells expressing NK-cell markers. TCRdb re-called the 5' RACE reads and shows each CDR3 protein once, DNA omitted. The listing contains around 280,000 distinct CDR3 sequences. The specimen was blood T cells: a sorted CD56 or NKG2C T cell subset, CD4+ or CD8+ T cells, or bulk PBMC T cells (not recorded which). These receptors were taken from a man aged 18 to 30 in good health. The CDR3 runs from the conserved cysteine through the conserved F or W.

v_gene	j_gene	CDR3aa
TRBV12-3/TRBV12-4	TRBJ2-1	CASSLFGQGRNEQFF
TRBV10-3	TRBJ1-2	CAISGPGGEGYTF
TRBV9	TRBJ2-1	CASSVHRGTKRGVSYNEQFF
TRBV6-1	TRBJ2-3	CASNYGLAGKDTQYF
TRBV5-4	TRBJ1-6	CASSLDGGRKSSPLHF
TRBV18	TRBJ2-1	CASSPSGKDNEQFF
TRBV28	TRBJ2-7	CASRDGLLYEQYF
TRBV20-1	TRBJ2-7	CSADDGRIAGGDYEQYF
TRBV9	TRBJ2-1	CASSVVVGSSYNEQFF
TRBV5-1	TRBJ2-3	CASSPPPITDTQYF
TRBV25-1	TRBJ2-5	CASSGLSGTEFQETQYF
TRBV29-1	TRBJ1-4	CSVHRQGAGEKLFF
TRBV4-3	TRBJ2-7	CASSQDFASGLDYEQYF
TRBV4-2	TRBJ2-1	CASSQDKAGNNEQFF
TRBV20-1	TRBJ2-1	CSASRAGTSPYNEQFF
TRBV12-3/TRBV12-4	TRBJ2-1	CASSFGGLAYNEQFF
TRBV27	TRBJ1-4	CASRPFRTAPNEKLFF
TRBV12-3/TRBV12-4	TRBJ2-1	CASSLGGLVGSFREQFF
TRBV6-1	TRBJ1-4	CASSENRINEKLFF
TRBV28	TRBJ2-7	CASRPPIGGTYEQYF
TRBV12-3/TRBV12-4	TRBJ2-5	CASSSDRGHNQETQYF
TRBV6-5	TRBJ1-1	CASSYSLGLMNTEAFF
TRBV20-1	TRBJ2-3	CSAPQSGFADTQYF
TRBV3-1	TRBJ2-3	CASSQDLPAGLRDTQYF
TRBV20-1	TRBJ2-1	CSAPLLAGGPQFF
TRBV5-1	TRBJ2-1	CASSAPGLASYNEQFF
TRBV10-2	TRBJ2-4	CASSVFVGWREPKNIQYF
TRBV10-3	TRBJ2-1	CAAKDSQSSYNEQFF
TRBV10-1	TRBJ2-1	CASSEIGYNEQFF
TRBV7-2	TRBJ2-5	CASSWTSGRSETQYF
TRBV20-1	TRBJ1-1	CSARGRLGTEAFF
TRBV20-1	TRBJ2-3	CSARGQLAGGPADTQYF
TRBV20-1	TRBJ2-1	CSGAGVAYYNEQFF
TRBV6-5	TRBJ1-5	CASSYGPEPNQPQHF
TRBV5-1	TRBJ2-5	CASYGQEGETQYF
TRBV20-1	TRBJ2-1	CSARDPSRVNEQFF
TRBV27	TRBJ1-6	CASSLSGTGNSPLHF
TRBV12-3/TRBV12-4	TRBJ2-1	CASSLPGGGTDNEQFF
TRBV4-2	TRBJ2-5	CASSQGTSRETQYF
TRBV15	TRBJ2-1	CATSREGVTYNEQFF
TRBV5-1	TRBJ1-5	CASSLGGFNQPQHF
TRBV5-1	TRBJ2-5	CASREDQETQYF
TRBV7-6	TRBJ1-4	CASSLTGAPNEKLFF
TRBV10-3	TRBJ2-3	CAIRLREGRSTDTQYF
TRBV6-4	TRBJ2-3	CASSDGRPTDTQYF
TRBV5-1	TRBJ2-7	CASSLRGTEDSQYF
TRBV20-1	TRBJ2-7	CSNNALRGSNEQYF
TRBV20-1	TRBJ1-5	CSARGGSLFSNQPQHF
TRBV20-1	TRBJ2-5	CSANRGAETQYF
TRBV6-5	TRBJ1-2	CASRQVRGNYGYTF
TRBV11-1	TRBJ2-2	CASSYSGSRTGELFF
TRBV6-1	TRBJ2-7	CASSEAGHEQYF
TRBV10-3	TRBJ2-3	CAISDVNGASTDTQYF
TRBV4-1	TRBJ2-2	CASSQWGGGATNTGELFF
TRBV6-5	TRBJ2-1	CASSYGSVENEQFF
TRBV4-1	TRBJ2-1	CASSHLGLKKDNEQFF